The 23 T cell receptor beta chains in this list originate from one sample, sequenced in a study of blood T cells in healthy people across ages. With a J-beta primer mix and a sample-barcoded 5' primer, a second PCR ran about 7 to 11 cycles. TCRdb processed the 5' RACE reads anew with MiXCR; each CDR3 protein has one entry. The sample gives about 1.8 million distinct CDR3 sequences, just under 50% of which show up once; less than 2.5% is in the top ten. The sequencing input was blood. Receptor source: a woman aged 40 to 55 in good health.

The chain is built from TRBV24-1 and TRBJ2-5; D unresolved. The CDR3 totals 13 residues. Deletions cut 3 bases from V and 5 bases from J, with 9 bases between. Germline V gene lookup returns CDR1 KGHDR and CDR2 SFDVKD. CDR3 in amino acids: CATSDHVRETQYF. CDR3 sequence (DNA): TGTGCCACCAGTGATCACGTCCGGGAGACCCAGTACTTC.

Notes on this clonotype: One end of the junction fails to match germline, which may point to a read error. The J gene is TRBJ2-7, the V gene TRBV7-2, with a possible D match to TRBD1 (5 bases). The end of the DNA fits TRBJ2-4 better, so the J call may be wrong. Germline CDR1 reads SGHTA; CDR2 reads FQGNSA. CDR3 length: 14 residues. CDR3 in amino acids: CASSVAGQENIQYF. CDR3 coding DNA: TGTGCCAGCAGCGTAGCTGGACAAGAAAACATTCAGTACTTC.

V usage is TRBV20-1 and J usage is TRBJ2-3; no firm D call. The length of the CDR3 is 13 residues. In germline, CDR1 is DFQATT, CDR2 SNEGSKA (reference sequence). Deletions cut 5 bases from V and 4 bases from J, with 13 bases between. CDR3 sequence: CSAPGPLADTQYF. The CDR3, as DNA: TGCAGTGCTCCCGGCCCGTTAGCAGATACGCAGTATTTT.

The chain joins TRBV7-9 to TRBJ1-2; D unclear. The CDR3 is 13 residues long. Germline V CDR1 and CDR2: SEHNR, FQNEAQ (reference sequence). V was clipped by 1 base and J by 8 bases, with 11 bases between them. CDR3 sequence reads: CASSLEVSQGYTF. The CDR3 coding sequence is TGTGCCAGCAGCTTAGAGGTTTCGCAAGGCTACACCTTC.

This clonotype has more than one count but fewer than ten. The chain uses TRBV7-9 and TRBJ2-3; either TRBD1 or TRBD2 may supply D (5 bases each). V was trimmed by 2 bases and J by 2 bases, leaving 11 bases between them. Per the germline V gene, CDR1 is SEHNR and CDR2 is FQNEAQ (reference sequence). CDR3 length equals 15 residues. The DNA for the CDR3 is TGTGCCAGCAGCTTACTTAGGGACCTCACAGATACGCAGTATTTT. Translation: CASSLLRDLTDTQYF.

On this clonotype itself: The junction and the germline gene differ at one end; a read error may be behind it. This chain connects TRBV6-5 to TRBJ2-6; D call uncertain. Germline loops: CDR1 MNHEY, CDR2 SVGAGI. The CDR3 extends over 15 amino acids. Here the CDR3 DNA reads TGTGCCAGCTTACCGAGGCGGTCTGGGACCAACGTCCTGACTTTC. This sequence encodes CASLPRRSGTNVLTF.

This clonotype has only a few counts. The chain is built from TRBV7-2 and TRBJ2-1; 10 bases match TRBD2. The CDR3 is 16 amino acids. Germline CDR1 and CDR2: SGHTA and FQGNSA. J lost 8 bases, V lost 0 bases, and 7 bases had no gene match. DNA for the CDR3: TGTGCCAGCAGCTTAGCGAAGCGGGGGGGCGTCGATGAGCAGTTCTTC. Protein sequence: CASSLAKRGGVDEQFF.

For this clonotype: A read error may account for a junction end that differs from germline. The chain links TRBV20-1 to TRBJ2-5; TRBD2 agrees at 8 bases. Germline V CDR1 and CDR2: DFQATT, SNEGSKA (reference sequence). This CDR3 contains 15 residues. CDR3 DNA: TGCAGTGCTAGAGATCCAGCGGGGGACCAAGAGGCCCAGTACTTC. As protein: CSARDPAGDQEAQYF.

The V and J genes are TRBV4-1 and TRBJ2-1; D is possibly TRBD1 (6 bases). Germline-derived CDR1 and CDR2 are MGHRA and YSYEKL. Trimming took 4 bases from V and 1 from J, leaving 14 bases between them. The CDR3 runs 16 residues. The CDR3 DNA reads TGCGCCAGCAGCCCCTGGGGGCAGGGGTCCTACAATGAGCAGTTCTTC. Encoded protein: CASSPWGQGSYNEQFF.

This chain uses TRBV7-2 with TRBJ2-3; TRBD1 agrees at 7 bases. Germline V lookup: CDR1 SGHTA, CDR2 FQGNSA. The V segment lost 6 bases and the J segment 10 bases; nucleotides outside the gene matches: 13. The CDR3 extends over 14 amino acids. This chain's CDR3 is CASRRDRDRVAQYF. For the CDR3, the DNA is TGTGCCAGCAGGCGAGACAGAGACAGGGTTGCGCAGTATTTT.

The chain recombines TRBV29-1 with TRBJ2-3, with 9 bases identical to TRBD1. From germline, CDR1 is SQVTM and CDR2 ANQGSEA. The CDR3 is 15 amino acids. V shed 8 bases, J shed 3 bases, and the junction held 12 bases outside the gene matches. The CDR3 is CSSHQGQGATDTQYF. Written as DNA, the CDR3 is TGCAGCTCCCACCAGGGACAGGGAGCGACAGATACGCAGTATTTT.

The chain employs TRBV5-1 and TRBJ2-3, with TRBD2 identical over 8 bases. The CDR3 spans 16 residues. With V trimmed by 1 base and J by 8 bases, 12 bases remained unmatched. Germline V gene lookup returns CDR1 SGHRS and CDR2 YFSETQ. The CDR3 DNA is TGCGCCAGCAGCTTGCTGGCGGGGGGCATTATTAGTACGCAGTATTTT. It is translated as CASSLLAGGIISTQYF.

V usage is TRBV5-1 and J usage is TRBJ2-5; D unclear. Germline values: CDR1 SGHRS, CDR2 YFSETQ. The V and J ends lost 4 bases and 2 bases respectively, with 18 bases between them. The CDR3 runs to 16 residues. The CDR3 sequence: CASSRGDLYEQETQYF. DNA for the CDR3: TGCGCCAGCAGCCGTGGGGATCTATACGAGCAAGAGACCCAGTACTTC.

A few counts support this clonotype. The rearrangement joins TRBV20-1 to TRBJ1-5; D remains ambiguous. Deletions cut 0 bases from V and 1 base from J, with 7 bases between. The germline gives CDR1 DFQATT, CDR2 SNEGSKA (reference sequence). The CDR3 totals 14 residues. CDR3 amino acids: CSAREARSNQPQHF. The CDR3 DNA sequence: TGCAGTGCTAGAGAGGCTCGCAGCAATCAGCCCCAGCATTTT.

This chain links TRBV6-6 with TRBJ2-3, with TRBD2 identical over 7 bases. The germline V gene has CDR1 MNHNY and CDR2 SVGAGI (reference sequence). The trim removed 2 bases at V and 4 bases at J, leaving 3 bases unmatched. The CDR3 has 14 amino acids. Here the CDR3 reads CASSYTGLADTQYF. DNA for the CDR3: TGTGCCAGCAGTTACACCGGACTAGCAGATACGCAGTATTTT.

This clonotype was seen a handful of times. The rearrangement uses TRBV12-3 or TRBV12-4 and TRBJ1-2; D is possibly TRBD1 (5 bases). The CDR3 has 13 amino acids. V was trimmed by 2 bases and J by 7 bases, leaving 11 bases between them. In DNA, the CDR3 is TGTGCCAGCAGTTTAAGGGACGGGGGTGGCTACACCTTC. This translates into CASSLRDGGGYTF.

The genes are TRBV5-1 and TRBJ1-2, with TRBD1 as a possible D gene (5 bases). Deletions cut 4 bases from V and 7 bases from J, with 17 bases between. The CDR3 runs to 14 residues. From germline, CDR1 is SGHRS and CDR2 YFSETQ. The CDR3 is CASSPAPAGSGYTF. In nucleotides, the CDR3 is TGCGCCAGCAGCCCAGCCCCGGCAGGGTCTGGCTACACCTTC.

This clonotype was found a few times. The J gene is TRBJ2-7, the V gene TRBV24-1; TRBD2 agrees at 13 bases. Judging by the DNA end, TRBJ2-5 fits better; the J call may be wrong. CDR1 KGHDR and CDR2 SFDVKD come from the germline V gene. The CDR3 has 17 residues. CDR3 in amino acids: CATSAVRTSGGRETQYF. CDR3 DNA: TGTGCCACCAGTGCGGTCCGGACTAGCGGGGGACGGGAGACCCAGTACTTC.

Only a few counts were recorded for this clonotype. The rearrangement links TRBV6-5 to TRBJ2-3; 12 bases map to TRBD2. The J segment lost 7 bases and the V segment lost 0 bases, leaving 14 bases of the junction unmatched. Germline V CDR1 and CDR2: MNHEY, SVGAGI. CDR3 length: 19 amino acids. This CDR3 reads CASSYSRRSTSGGSHTQYF. In DNA form, the CDR3 reads TGTGCCAGCAGTTACTCTCGAAGATCGACTAGCGGGGGATCACATACGCAGTATTTT.

In this sample, this clonotype turned up once. This sequence joins TRBV12-3 or TRBV12-4 and TRBJ2-1, with D unclear. The CDR3 runs to 13 residues. The ends were cut back, 6 bases at V and 6 bases at J, with 12 bases in the middle. The DNA of the CDR3 is TGTGCCAGCAGAAGAGTTGCTGGCAATGAGCAGTTCTTC. Amino acid sequence: CASRRVAGNEQFF.

This clonotype was detected a few times. This rearrangement joins TRBV3-1 to TRBJ1-2; perhaps TRBD1 as D (6 bases). Trimming removed 0 bases from V and 0 bases from J, with 14 bases in between. Germline assignment: CDR1 LGHDT and CDR2 YNNKEL (reference sequence). The length of the CDR3 is 17 residues. CDR3 in amino acids: CASSQDLAGVANYGYTF. CDR3 nucleotide sequence: TGTGCCAGCAGCCAAGATCTCGCAGGGGTGGCTAACTATGGCTACACCTTC.

This clonotype was counted at least ten times. CDR3 amino acids: CASSLGPEQFF. In DNA, the CDR3 is TGCGCCAGCAGCTTGGGCCCTGAGCAGTTCTTC. The genes are TRBV5-1 and TRBJ2-1; D gene unclear. In germline, CDR1 is SGHRS, CDR2 YFSETQ. The CDR3 is 11 amino acids. V was trimmed by 0 bases and J by 9 bases, leaving 4 bases between them.

This clonotype was observed many times. The chain uses TRBV27 and TRBJ1-2; D gene ambiguous. CDR1 is MNHEY and CDR2 is SMNVEV in the germline V gene (reference sequence). Trimming pared 8 bases from V and 4 bases from J, leaving 17 bases between. The CDR3 covers 14 residues. CDR3 region: CASSPDQTRYGYTF. The CDR3 region has the DNA TGTGCCAGCTCTCCTGACCAAACCCGCTATGGCTACACCTTC.